This entry lists 27 T cell receptor beta chains sequenced from one sample in a study of T cells in Graves' hyperthyroidism and ophthalmopathy. TCR beta CDR3 regions were amplified from RNA transcripts. RT-PCR in the first round (using the HTBI primer set) targeted the TCR CDR3. MiXCR, run by TCRdb on the multiplex PCR reads, gives a single entry per CDR3 protein. Seen here are fewer than 350,000 distinct CDR3 sequences, less than 20% observed once, and the top ten hold roughly 40%. Sequenced: blood. Every receptor here comes from a middle-aged man with Graves' ophthalmopathy.

This clonotype was recorded at least ten times. The V call is TRBV11-2, the J call TRBJ1-1; D call uncertain. The CDR3 has 13 amino acids. Per germline, CDR1 SGHAT and CDR2 FQNNGV. The V end lost 2 bases, the J end lost 5 bases, and 9 bases lay between the germline ends. This CDR3 reads CASSLKGLTEAFF. DNA for the CDR3: TGTGCCAGCAGCTTAAAGGGTTTGACTGAAGCTTTCTTT.

The chain uses TRBV2 and TRBJ2-1; 7 bases map to TRBD1. The V segment lost 7 bases and the J segment 6 bases; nucleotides outside the gene matches: 6. This CDR3 comprises 13 residues. Germline V gene lookup returns CDR1 SNHLY and CDR2 FYNNEI. The CDR3 sequence: CASKLGQANEQFF. The DNA of the CDR3 is TGTGCCAGCAAGCTAGGACAGGCCAATGAGCAGTTCTTC.

The chain carries TRBV5-1 and TRBJ2-2; 9 bases fit TRBD1. CDR3 size: 16 residues. V lost 1 base, J lost 7 bases, and 8 bases stayed unmatched. Germline-derived CDR1 and CDR2 are SGHRS and YFSETQ. The CDR3 DNA sequence: TGCGCCAGCAGCTTGTCTTGGGACAGGGAAGGCGGGGAGCTGTTTTTT. Encoded protein: CASSLSWDREGGELFF. The variable domain in full, completed from reference TRBV5-1 and TRBJ2-2, reads KAGVTQTPRYLIKTRGQQVTLSCSPISGHRSVSWYQQTPGQGLQFLFEYFSETQRNKGNFPGRFSGRQFSNSRSEMNVSTLELGDSALYLCASSLSWDREGGELFFGEGSRLTVL.

The table lists this clonotype with many counts. The V call is TRBV5-1, the J call TRBJ1-1, with D tentatively TRBD1 (6 bases). V was pared by 4 bases and J by 1 base, with 11 bases between. This CDR3 comprises 14 residues. CDR1 SGHRS and CDR2 YFSETQ come from the germline V gene. The CDR3 loop is CASSPGHKNTEAFF. The CDR3 DNA reads TGCGCCAGCAGCCCGGGACACAAGAACACTGAAGCTTTCTTT.

The sample holds many counts of this clonotype. This chain uses TRBV3-1 with TRBJ1-1, with D possibly matching TRBD1 (5 bases). Trimming removed 6 bases from V and 5 bases from J, with 22 bases in between. Looked up from germline, CDR1 is LGHDT and CDR2 is YNNKEL (reference sequence). CDR3 length: 16 residues. This CDR3 is CASSSGEGRVRTEAFF. CDR3 nucleotides: TGTGCCAGCAGTTCAGGAGAGGGGAGGGTTCGGACTGAAGCTTTCTTT.

This clonotype was seen ten or more times. The rearrangement joins TRBV5-1 to TRBJ2-1, with D unclear. This CDR3 has 15 residues. V lost 0 bases to trimming and J lost 5 bases, with 12 bases between them. Per germline, CDR1 SGHRS and CDR2 YFSETQ. The CDR3 is CASSLAPTENNEQFF. CDR3 bases: TGCGCCAGCAGCTTGGCACCGACCGAAAACAATGAGCAGTTCTTC.

The chain couples TRBV27 to TRBJ2-5; TRBD1 or TRBD2 may be the D gene (6 bases each). Deletions cut 10 bases from V and 2 bases from J, with 20 bases between. The CDR3 extends over 15 amino acids. Germline V gene data show CDR1 as MNHEY and CDR2 as SMNVEV (reference sequence). CDR3 sequence (DNA): TGTGCCAACACAGCGACTAGGGGGAGACAAGAGACCCAGTACTTC. Its protein is CANTATRGRQETQYF.

This chain joins TRBV7-2 and TRBJ2-5; 7 positions agree with TRBD2. The V gene end was trimmed by 1 base and the J gene end by 5 bases; junction bases not matched to a gene: 7. This CDR3 has 15 residues. Germline loops: CDR1 SGHTA, CDR2 FQGNSA. In nucleotides, the CDR3 is TGTGCCAGCAGCTTAGTAGCGGGCCTGTGGGAGACCCAGTACTTC. The encoded protein is CASSLVAGLWETQYF.

The sample holds many counts of this clonotype. The chain uses TRBV28 and TRBJ2-4; D is possibly TRBD2 (6 bases). There are 17 residues in the CDR3. Trimming took off 6 bases at V and 0 bases at J, with 18 bases between the two ends. Germline V lookup: CDR1 MDHEN, CDR2 SYDVKM. CDR3 in amino acids: CASSSPRLRGAKNIQYF. The CDR3, as DNA: TGTGCCAGCAGCTCGCCTAGGCTGCGGGGAGCCAAAAACATTCAGTACTTC.

This clonotype was detected ten times or more. This sequence joins TRBV3-1 and TRBJ1-2; no clear D. CDR3 length equals 13 residues. Looked up from germline, CDR1 is LGHDT and CDR2 is YNNKEL (reference sequence). The V gene lost 4 bases and the J gene lost 8 bases, with 14 bases spanning the gap. CDR3 in amino acids: CASSRTANSGYTF. The DNA for the CDR3 is TGTGCCAGCAGCCGTACGGCGAATTCGGGCTACACCTTC.

This clonotype was seen ten or more times. The chain employs TRBV10-3 and TRBJ1-2; no clear D gene. Germline V gives CDR1 ENHRY, CDR2 SYGVKD. V dropped 0 bases and J dropped 8 bases, with 10 bases sitting between them. The CDR3 has 13 residues. The CDR3, as DNA: TGTGCCATCAGTGAGTCAACAGACCACGGCTACACCTTC. This gives the protein CAISESTDHGYTF.

This clonotype was observed at least ten times. The chain uses TRBV28 and TRBJ2-1, with 9 nucleotides matching TRBD1. V gave up 6 bases and J gave up 2 bases; unmatched junction bases: 11. This CDR3 has 17 residues. Germline V gives CDR1 MDHEN, CDR2 SYDVKM. In nucleotides, the CDR3 is TGTGCCAGCAGCGCCGGGACAGGGAGGCTTGCCTACAATGAGCAGTTCTTC. Residues: CASSAGTGRLAYNEQFF.

This clonotype was recorded at least ten times. The rearrangement joins TRBV7-2 to TRBJ2-5, with 7 bases that match TRBD2. Germline values: CDR1 SGHTA, CDR2 FQGNSA. V dropped 4 bases and J dropped 9; count of bases not matched to a gene: 11. The CDR3 spans 14 residues. As DNA, the CDR3 is TGTGCCAGCAGCTCCAGACTAGCCGCATCGTCCCAGTACTTC. Protein: CASSSRLAASSQYF.

The chain employs TRBV6-1 and TRBJ2-5, with 10 bases fitting TRBD2. Looked up from germline, CDR1 is MNHNS and CDR2 is SASEGT. This CDR3 has 15 amino acids. V shed 5 bases, J shed 5 bases, and the junction held 8 bases outside the gene matches. The CDR3 reads CASSSLAGVRETQYF. In DNA, the CDR3 is TGTGCCAGCAGTTCCCTAGCGGGAGTCCGGGAGACCCAGTACTTC.

This clonotype was seen a handful of times. This chain's CDR3 is CSARDRTSGNYNEQFF. For the CDR3, the DNA is TGCAGTGCTAGAGACCGAACTAGCGGGAACTACAATGAGCAGTTCTTC. V usage is TRBV20-1 and J usage is TRBJ2-1; 10 bases match TRBD2. Germline V CDR1 and CDR2: DFQATT, SNEGSKA (reference sequence). With V trimmed by 0 bases and J by 3 bases, 5 bases remained unmatched. CDR3 size: 16 residues.

In this sample, this clonotype turned up a few times. The chain joins TRBV6-1 to TRBJ1-2; 8 bases align to TRBD1. This CDR3 contains 13 residues. V lost 4 bases and J lost 3; bases outside the gene matches: 1. Germline V gene lookup returns CDR1 MNHNS and CDR2 SASEGT. The CDR3 coding sequence is TGTGCCAGCAGTGTACAGGGGGACTATGGCTACACCTTC. Its translation is CASSVQGDYGYTF.

This chain joins TRBV6-1 and TRBJ2-7; TRBD2 agrees at 11 bases. Germline V lookup: CDR1 MNHNS, CDR2 SASEGT. V lost 6 bases and J lost 0; bases outside the gene matches: 4. CDR3 length: 15 amino acids. DNA for the CDR3: TGTGCCAGCAGCCGACTAGCGGGGACCTCCTACGAGCAGTACTTC. Encoded protein: CASSRLAGTSYEQYF.

This clonotype has at least ten counts. The chain links TRBV12-3 or TRBV12-4 to TRBJ2-7; D is unresolved. CDR3 size: 11 residues. The germline V and J ends were trimmed by 3 bases and 5 bases, with 5 bases remaining between them. The CDR3 is CASSLANEQYF. The CDR3 DNA sequence: TGTGCCAGCAGTTTGGCCAACGAGCAGTACTTC.

This chain joins TRBV5-1 and TRBJ2-7; TRBD2 aligns across 15 bases. The ends lost 2 bases at V and 0 bases at J; junction bases unmatched: 6. Germline CDR1 reads SGHRS; CDR2 reads YFSETQ. CDR3 length: 18 residues. CDR3 bases: TGCGCCAGCAGCTTTGGTGGGACTAGCGGGAGGAGCTCCTACGAGCAGTACTTC. It codes for CASSFGGTSGRSSYEQYF.

This clonotype was detected a few times. The V and J genes are TRBV28 and TRBJ2-1; D is ambiguous. The CDR3 is 15 amino acids. V gave up 4 bases and J gave up 0 bases, with 10 bases separating them. Germline lookup yields CDR1 MDHEN and CDR2 SYDVKM. The CDR3 region is CASSSPASSYNEQFF. DNA for the CDR3: TGTGCCAGCAGTTCCCCGGCTAGCTCCTACAATGAGCAGTTCTTC.

In its sample, this clonotype was seen many times. The chain is built from TRBV3-1 and TRBJ2-1, with D tentatively TRBD2 (5 bases). V lost 0 bases, J lost 11 bases, and 14 bases lay in between. The CDR3 length is 14 residues. The germline V gene encodes CDR1 LGHDT and CDR2 YNNKEL (reference sequence). CDR3 sequence (DNA): TGTGCCAGCAGCCAAGAAGGTCGGGGTTTAAAGCAGTTCTTC. This gives the protein CASSQEGRGLKQFF.

This clonotype was detected many times. The genes are TRBV7-3 and TRBJ2-7, with D possibly being TRBD1 (5 bases). The CDR3 consists of 13 residues. Germline V CDR1 and CDR2: SGHTA, FQGTGA. V was pared by 8 bases and J by 7 bases, with 18 bases between. CDR3 sequence: CASAGTPDTEQYF. The CDR3 coding sequence is TGTGCCAGCGCAGGTACTCCGGACACGGAGCAGTACTTC.

This clonotype came up a few times. V gene TRBV29-1 combines with J gene TRBJ2-3; the D gene is possibly TRBD1 (6 bases). Trimming stripped 7 bases from V and 4 bases from J, with 18 bases between. This CDR3 comprises 14 residues. Germline assignment: CDR1 SQVTM and CDR2 ANQGSEA. Here the CDR3 DNA reads TGCAGCGCGCGTCCGGGACACGGTCCAGATACGCAGTATTTT. It translates to CSARPGHGPDTQYF.

The chain joins TRBV29-1 to TRBJ2-5; no clear D gene. The V gene's germline CDR1 is SQVTM and CDR2 ANQGSEA. The CDR3 sequence is 11 residues long. V lost 3 bases, J lost 5 bases, and 7 bases lay in between. In nucleotides, the CDR3 is TGCAGCGTTGATTTGTCGGAGACCCAGTACTTC. Protein: CSVDLSETQYF. The whole variable domain, remainder taken from reference TRBV29-1 and TRBJ2-5, is SAVISQKPSRDICQRGTSLTIQCQVDSQVTMMFWYRQQPGQSLTLIATANQGSEATYESGFVIDKFPISRPNLTFSTLTVSNMSPEDSSIYLCSVDLSETQYFGPGTRLLVL.

In this sample, this clonotype turned up many times. This chain uses TRBV11-2 with TRBJ2-1; D remains unclear. The ends were cut back, 5 bases at V and 6 bases at J, with 14 bases in the middle. Germline V gene sequence: CDR1 SGHAT, CDR2 FQNNGV. The length of the CDR3 is 14 residues. The CDR3 nucleotides read TGTGCCAGCAGCCGTCCTCGGGTGGGCAATGAGCAGTTCTTC. Translated, it gives CASSRPRVGNEQFF.

The chain recombines TRBV4-1 with TRBJ2-5; D gene uncertain. This CDR3 comprises 14 residues. Germline CDR1 and CDR2: MGHRA and YSYEKL. With 2 bases removed from V and 6 bases from J, the gap between germline ends came to 13 bases. CDR3: CASSQPAWDKTQYF. As DNA, the CDR3 is TGCGCCAGCAGCCAACCTGCGTGGGATAAGACCCAGTACTTC.

This clonotype was seen repeatedly, ten times or more. The V and J genes are TRBV7-3 and TRBJ2-3; 8 bases are shared with TRBD2. Per germline, CDR1 SGHTA and CDR2 FQGTGA. The CDR3 spans 13 residues. With V trimmed by 5 bases and J by 9 bases, 7 bases remained unmatched. The CDR3 spells CASSPGGAGTQYF. The CDR3 coding sequence is TGTGCCAGCAGCCCCGGGGGGGCGGGGACGCAGTATTTT.